This T cell receptor (beta chain) was documented in a study of blood T cells in healthy people across ages. V shed 1 base and J shed 3 bases, with 13 bases lying between them. This CDR3 comprises 15 residues. Germline V gives CDR1 LGHNT, CDR2 FRNRAP. Sample-barcoded 5' priming and a J-beta primer mix drove a second PCR of about 6 to 11 cycles. From the 5' RACE reads, TCRdb called clonotypes with MiXCR, one entry per CDR3 protein. The table lists some 1,800,000 distinct CDR3 sequences, about 39% of them singletons. The rearrangement uses TRBV12-5 and TRBJ2-7, with D uncertain. Sequencing was done on a sample of blood. This receptor was identified in a human donor in good health. The CDR3 region is CASGLGRQPHYEQYF. The CDR3 region has the DNA TGTGCTAGTGGTTTGGGCAGACAACCACACTACGAGCAGTACTTC.